This T cell receptor (beta chain) appears in the sequencing data of a study of blood T cell repertoires in COVID-19. Some clones are missing from TCRdb's copy, which holds only in-frame ones; the method was immunoSEQ multiplex PCR. In the table there are 150,000 to 200,000 clones, about 87% of which are singletons. Followed longitudinally, the Seattle patients had been enrolled during active infection. CDR3 length equals 13 residues. Trimming removed 6 bases at V and 7 bases at J, with 13 bases between. Per the germline V gene, CDR1 is MNHEY and CDR2 is SVGAGI. The receptor's source is a woman of 80 years or more with COVID-19, enrolled during active disease. The rearrangement uses TRBV6-5 and TRBJ2-1; D perhaps matches TRBD2 (5 bases). Sequences were obtained from peripheral blood. The DNA for the CDR3 is TGTGCCAGCAGCCTAATCAGCGGAAATGAGCAGTTCTTC. Amino acid sequence: CASSLISGNEQFF.